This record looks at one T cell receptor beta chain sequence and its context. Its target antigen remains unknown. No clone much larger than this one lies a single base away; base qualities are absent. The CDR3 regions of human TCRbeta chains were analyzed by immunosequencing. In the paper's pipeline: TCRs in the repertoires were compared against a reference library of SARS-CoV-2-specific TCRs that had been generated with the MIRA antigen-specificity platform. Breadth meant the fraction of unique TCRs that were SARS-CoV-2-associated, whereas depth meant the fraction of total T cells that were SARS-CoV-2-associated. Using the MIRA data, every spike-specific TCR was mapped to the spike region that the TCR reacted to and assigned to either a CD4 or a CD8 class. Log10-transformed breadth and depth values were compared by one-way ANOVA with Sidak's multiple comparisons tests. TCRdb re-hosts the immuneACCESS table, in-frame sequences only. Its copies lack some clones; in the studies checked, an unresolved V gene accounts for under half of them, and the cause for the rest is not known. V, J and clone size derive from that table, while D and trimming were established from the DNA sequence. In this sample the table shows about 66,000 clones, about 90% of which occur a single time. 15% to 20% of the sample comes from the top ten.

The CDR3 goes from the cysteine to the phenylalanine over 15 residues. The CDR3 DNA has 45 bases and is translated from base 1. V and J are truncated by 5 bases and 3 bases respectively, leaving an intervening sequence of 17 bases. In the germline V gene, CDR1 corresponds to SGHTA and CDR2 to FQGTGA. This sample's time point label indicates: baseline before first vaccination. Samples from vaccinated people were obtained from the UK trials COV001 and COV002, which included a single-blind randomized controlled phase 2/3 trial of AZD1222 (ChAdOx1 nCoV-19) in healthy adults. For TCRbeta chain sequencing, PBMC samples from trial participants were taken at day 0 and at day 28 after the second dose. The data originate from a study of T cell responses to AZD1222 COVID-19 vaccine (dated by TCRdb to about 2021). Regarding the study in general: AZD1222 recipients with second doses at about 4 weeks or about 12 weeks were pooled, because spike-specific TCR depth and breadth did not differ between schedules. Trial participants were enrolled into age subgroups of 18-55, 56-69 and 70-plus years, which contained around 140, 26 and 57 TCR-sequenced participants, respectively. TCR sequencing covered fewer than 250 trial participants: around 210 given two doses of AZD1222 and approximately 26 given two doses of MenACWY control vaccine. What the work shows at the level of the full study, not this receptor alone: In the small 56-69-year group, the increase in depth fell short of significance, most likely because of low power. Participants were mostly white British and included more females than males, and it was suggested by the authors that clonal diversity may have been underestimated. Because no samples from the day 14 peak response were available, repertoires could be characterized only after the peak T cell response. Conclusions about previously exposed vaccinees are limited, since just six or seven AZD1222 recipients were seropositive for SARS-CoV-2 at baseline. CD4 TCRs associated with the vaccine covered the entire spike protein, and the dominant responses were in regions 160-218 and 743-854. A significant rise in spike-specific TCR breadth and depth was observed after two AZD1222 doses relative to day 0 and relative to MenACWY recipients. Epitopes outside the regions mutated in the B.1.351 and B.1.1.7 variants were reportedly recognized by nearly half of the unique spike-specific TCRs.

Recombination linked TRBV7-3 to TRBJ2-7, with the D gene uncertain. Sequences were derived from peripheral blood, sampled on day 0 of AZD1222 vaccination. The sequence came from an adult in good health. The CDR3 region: CASSTSPSQSYEQYF. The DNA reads TGTGCCAGCAGCACCTCCCCCTCCCAAAGCTACGAGCAGTACTTC.